This passage covers 14 T cell receptor beta chains from one sample sequenced in a study of T cells in tumors after PD-1 blockade. The repertoire was sequenced with immunoSEQ multiplex PCR; TCRdb's copy has only in-frame clones and lacks some. In the table there are fewer than 15,000 clones, about 63% of which are singletons. The source material was tumor tissue, sampled before anti-PD-1 treatment. Source of these receptors: a human donor with basal cell carcinoma.

This clone was observed a few times. The rearrangement uses TRBV20-1 and TRBJ1-3; D is undetermined. V was clipped by 3 bases and J by 0 bases, with 3 bases between them. Per the germline V gene, CDR1 is DFQATT and CDR2 is SNEGSKA (reference sequence). This CDR3 comprises 12 residues. CDR3 amino acids: CSASHSGNTIYF. The DNA for the CDR3 is TGCAGTGCTAGTCACTCTGGAAACACCATATATTTT.

The genes are TRBV30 and TRBJ1-1; the match to TRBD1 covers 7 bases. The CDR3 contains 15 residues. Germline CDR1 reads GTSNPN; CDR2 reads SVGIG (reference sequence). The V segment lost 4 bases and the J segment 4 bases; nucleotides outside the gene matches: 12. This chain's CDR3 is CAWKMGQSRSTEAFF. CDR3 in DNA: TGTGCCTGGAAAATGGGACAGTCTAGGAGCACTGAAGCTTTCTTT.

The chain uses TRBV6-2 or TRBV6-3 and TRBJ2-7; 10 bases are a match to TRBD1. This CDR3 is 13 amino acids long. The J segment lost 3 bases and the V segment lost 4 bases, leaving 0 bases of the junction unmatched. The V gene's germline CDR1 is MNHEY and CDR2 SVGEGT. Written as DNA, the CDR3 is TGTGCCAGCAGTTGGGACAGGGGCTACGAGCAGTACTTC. It codes for CASSWDRGYEQYF.

The rearrangement links TRBV7-9 to TRBJ2-7, with D hard to call. Germline CDR1 SEHNR, CDR2 FQNEAQ (reference sequence). The CDR3 length is 15 residues. Trimming took 6 bases from V and 0 from J, leaving 15 bases between them. CDR3 DNA: TGTGCCAGCAGACTGGACCGATTGAGCTCCTACGAGCAGTACTTC. Translated, it gives CASRLDRLSSYEQYF.

This clone was found a few times. The chain employs TRBV5-6 and TRBJ2-1; D may be TRBD2 (6 bases). The CDR3 contains 15 residues. In germline, CDR1 is SGHDT, CDR2 YYEEEE. The ends were cut back, 2 bases at V and 1 base at J, with 10 bases in the middle. CDR3 protein: CASSFLEGSYNEQFF. The CDR3 nucleotides read TGTGCCAGCAGCTTTCTGGAGGGGTCCTACAATGAGCAGTTCTTC.

The chain uses TRBV4-1 and TRBJ1-2, with D unclear. The germline gives CDR1 MGHRA, CDR2 YSYEKL. Trimming took off 0 bases at V and 8 bases at J, with 10 bases between the two ends. There are 13 residues in the CDR3. The CDR3 sequence is CASSQDPTWGYTF. CDR3 in DNA: TGCGCCAGCAGCCAAGACCCTACTTGGGGCTACACCTTC.

This chain connects TRBV4-2 to TRBJ1-5, with D perhaps matching TRBD1 (5 bases). Trimming removed 2 bases at V and 4 bases at J, with 18 bases between. The CDR3 consists of 17 residues. The germline V gene has CDR1 LGHNA and CDR2 YNFKEQ. CDR3 in DNA: TGTGCCAGCAGCCAACCCGCAGCTAGGGGAGGAAATCAGCCCCAGCATTTT. Its protein product is CASSQPAARGGNQPQHF.

The J gene is TRBJ2-1, the V gene TRBV6-4, with 11 bases that match TRBD2. Looked up from germline, CDR1 is MRHNA and CDR2 is SNTAGT. CDR3 length equals 14 residues. V lost 3 bases, J lost 9 bases, and 4 bases stayed unmatched. The CDR3 loop reads CASSDSGGAAEQFF. DNA for the CDR3: TGTGCCAGCAGTGATAGCGGGGGGGCCGCTGAGCAGTTCTTC.

This clone has a single count. This rearrangement joins TRBV19 to TRBJ1-3, with a weak D call TRBD1 (5 bases). This CDR3 has 14 residues. V shed 5 bases and J shed 0 bases, with 8 bases lying between them. In germline, CDR1 is LNHDA, CDR2 SQIVND (reference sequence). CDR3 DNA sequence: TGTGCCAGTAGTTTCGGGGGCTCTGGAAACACCATATATTTT. The encoded protein is CASSFGGSGNTIYF.

The chain carries TRBV5-1 and TRBJ2-3; tentative D call: TRBD1 (6 bases). CDR3 size: 15 residues. Trimming removed 6 bases from V and 1 base from J, with 15 bases in between. Germline assignment: CDR1 SGHRS and CDR2 YFSETQ. The CDR3 region has the DNA TGCGCCAGCACCTTAACAGGGTATCGCACAGATACGCAGTATTTT. It translates to CASTLTGYRTDTQYF.

As regards this clone: Germline is not matched at one junction end, which may reflect a read error. The chain uses TRBV7-9 and TRBJ2-1; TRBD1 agrees at 9 bases. CDR1 and CDR2 from the germline V gene are SEHNR and FQNEAQ (reference sequence). The CDR3 sequence is 13 residues long. CDR3: CASRDRGGNGQFF. The CDR3, as DNA: TGTGCCAGCAGGGACAGGGGTGGCAATGGGCAGTTCTTC.

This clone was detected only a few times. The rearrangement joins TRBV4-2 to TRBJ2-3; 11 nucleotides align to TRBD2. The CDR3 extends over 15 amino acids. CDR1 is LGHNA, CDR2 YNFKEQ, per germline. With V trimmed by 4 bases and J by 3 bases, 3 bases remained unmatched. The CDR3 spells CASSLGLAVTDTQYF. CDR3 sequence (DNA): TGTGCCAGCAGCCTGGGACTAGCGGTTACAGATACGCAGTATTTT.

This sequence joins TRBV6-2 or TRBV6-3 and TRBJ2-4, with D perhaps given as TRBD1 or TRBD2 (5 bases each). The CDR3 is made up of 13 amino acids. From germline, CDR1 is MNHEY and CDR2 SVGEGT. The germline V and J ends were trimmed by 3 bases and 4 bases, with 7 bases remaining between them. In nucleotides, the CDR3 is TGTGCCAGCAGTTATGGGGGTAAAAACATTCAGTACTTC. Translating gives CASSYGGKNIQYF.

This chain uses TRBV5-5 with TRBJ2-2; D unclear. V was shortened by 0 bases and J by 1 base, with 10 bases between the two germline ends. CDR1 and CDR2 from the germline V gene are SGHKS and YYEKEE (reference sequence). This CDR3 has 16 amino acids. DNA for the CDR3: TGTGCCAGCAGCTTGGTCCACTCCCTGAACACCGGGGAGCTGTTTTTT. Translating it yields CASSLVHSLNTGELFF.